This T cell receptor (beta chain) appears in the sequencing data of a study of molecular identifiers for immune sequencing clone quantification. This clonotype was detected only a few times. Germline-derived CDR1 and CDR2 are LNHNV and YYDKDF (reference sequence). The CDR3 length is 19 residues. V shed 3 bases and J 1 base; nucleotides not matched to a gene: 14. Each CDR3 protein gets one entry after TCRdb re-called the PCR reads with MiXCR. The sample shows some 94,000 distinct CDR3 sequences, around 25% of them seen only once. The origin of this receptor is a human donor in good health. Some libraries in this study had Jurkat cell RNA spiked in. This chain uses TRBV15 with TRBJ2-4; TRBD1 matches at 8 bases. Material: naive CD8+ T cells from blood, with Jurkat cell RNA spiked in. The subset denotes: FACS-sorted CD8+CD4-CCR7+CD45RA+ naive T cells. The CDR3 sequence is CATSSPQATGAAAKNIQYF. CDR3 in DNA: TGTGCCACCAGCAGTCCACAAGCGACAGGGGCCGCCGCCAAAAACATTCAGTACTTC.